Here is one T cell receptor (beta chain) with its context. No antigen is known for it. This sample is part of a study of cytomegalovirus exposure and HLA in healthy donors. Study-wide background: Earlier, approximately 180 million T cells were analyzed, and about 120 million unique TCR beta sequences were found among them. Study-level findings and limits: Testing in vitro showed a few CMV-associated chains specific for CMV antigens. Productive status was seen about 90% or about 30% of the time for most TCR beta V segments in an earlier analysis.

In nominal health when sampled, donors likely had unrecorded immune exposures nonetheless. Researchers ran the PCR with 60 Vbeta and 13 Jbeta primers. Produced via immunoSEQ multiplex PCR; TCRdb's table is partial and in-frame only. The sample shows some 180,000 clones, approximately 80% of them seen only once. Material for sequencing was PBMCs. The sequence was obtained from a woman between 25 and 40 years old in good health and CMV-seropositive.

CDR3 coding DNA: TGTGCCAGCAGCTCACAGGGGATGGGTGAGCAGTTCTTC. This translates into CASSSQGMGEQFF. The V gene is TRBV13, the J gene TRBJ2-1; the match to TRBD1 covers 7 bases. Trimming took 4 bases from V and 9 from J; bases not matched to a gene: 6. Germline V gene data show CDR1 as PRHDT and CDR2 as FYEKMQ (reference sequence). This CDR3 has 13 amino acids.